This T cell receptor (beta chain) was identified in a study of cytomegalovirus exposure and HLA in healthy donors. General study points: Highest at DRB1 and lowest at HLA-C, TCR association rates differed among HLA loci in a later analysis. Analysis was carried out at a later point, and it linked a missense DCLRE1C variant to TCR beta V- and J-gene trimming. In a later analysis, several top co-occurrence clusters appeared linked to parvovirus B19, influenza, CMV and Epstein-Barr virus.

With regard to this clone: Antigen specificity is unknown.

Amplification used 60 Vbeta primers and 13 Jbeta primers. Clones were read by immunoSEQ multiplex PCR, and TCRdb kept only the in-frame ones, dropping some. Found here are more than 90,000 clones, approximately 74% of them singletons; the top ten hold under 14%. CDR3 length equals 13 residues. The germline gives CDR1 MNHNS, CDR2 SASEGT. The V end lost 7 bases, the J end lost 9 bases, and 13 bases lay between the germline ends. The sequencing sample was made of PBMCs. The sequence derives from a woman between 50 and 59 years old in good health and CMV-seropositive. V usage is TRBV6-1 and J usage is TRBJ1-6; no reliable D call. The CDR3 DNA follows: TGTGCCAGCATCCCCGGGTTGGGTTCACCCCTCCACTTT. Translating it yields CASIPGLGSPLHF.